The 3 T cell receptor beta chains presented below share a single source sample, sequenced in a study of blood T cell repertoires in COVID-19. Produced via immunoSEQ multiplex PCR; TCRdb's table is partial and in-frame only. The sample contains 50,000 to 65,000 clones, around 70% of which appear only once. The sample consisted of peripheral blood. These TCRs come from a woman in her seventies with COVID-19, enrolled during active disease.

The V gene is TRBV5-1, the J gene TRBJ2-1, with 7 bases aligning to TRBD2. V lost 1 base to trimming and J lost 2 bases; unmatched junction nucleotides: 3. The germline V gene has CDR1 SGHRS and CDR2 YFSETQ. The CDR3 spans 15 residues. The CDR3 region has the DNA TGCGCCAGCAGCTTGAGGCGGGGGACCTACAATGAGCAGTTCTTC. Its translation is CASSLRRGTYNEQFF.

The chain joins TRBV9 to TRBJ2-2; 12 bases map to TRBD2. CDR3 length: 16 amino acids. Germline values: CDR1 SGDLS, CDR2 YYNGEE. The V and J ends lost 4 bases and 1 base, in that order; junction bases with no gene match: 2. CDR3 DNA: TGTGCCAGCAGCCCGACTAGCGGGGGGAACACCGGGGAGCTGTTTTTT. Encoded protein: CASSPTSGGNTGELFF. The variable domain in full, completed from reference TRBV9 and TRBJ2-2, reads DSGVTQTPKHLITATGQRVTLRCSPRSGDLSVYWYQQSLDQGLQFLIQYYNGEERAKGNILERFSAQQFPDLHSELNLSSLELGDSALYFCASSPTSGGNTGELFFGEGSRLTVL.

This clone showed up just once. The chain joins TRBV9 to TRBJ2-1, with TRBD2 matching 8 bases. CDR1 and CDR2 (germline): SGDLS, YYNGEE. V lost 0 bases to trimming and J lost 4 bases; unmatched junction nucleotides: 3. The CDR3 has 15 residues. Here the CDR3 reads CASSVDGGGYNEQFF. CDR3 sequence (DNA): TGTGCCAGCAGCGTAGATGGCGGGGGGTACAATGAGCAGTTCTTC.